These T cell receptor beta chains were read from a single sample in a study of cytomegalovirus exposure and HLA in healthy donors. Assay: immunoSEQ multiplex PCR; the TCRdb copy retains only in-frame clones and omits some. The sample includes 150,000 to 200,000 clones, around three quarters seen only once; the top ten take 3.5% to 5%. Sequenced sample: PBMCs. These receptors came from a woman in her thirties in good health and CMV-seropositive. CDR3s include the opening cysteine and the closing phenylalanine or tryptophan. The D gene is left open where the match is weak. A clone size is listed for some rows: how often the clone was seen (once, few, many), or a class if it is expanded.

clone size | D gene | J gene | V gene | CDR3 protein | CDR3 DNA
NA | NA | TRBJ2-7 | TRBV7-2 | CASGTRAVYQGNYEQYF | TGTGCCAGCGGAACTCGGGCCGTTTATCAGGGGAACTACGAGCAGTACTTC
NA | NA | TRBJ2-5 | TRBV20-1 | CSANLQETQYF | TGCAGTGCTAATCTCCAAGAGACCCAGTACTTC
NA | TRBD1 | TRBJ1-2 | TRBV5-8 | CASTAGTVRGYTF | TGTGCCAGCACCGCCGGGACAGTGCGAGGCTACACCTTC
NA | TRBD2 | TRBJ2-5 | TRBV9 | CASSGIAGGQETQYF | TGTGCCAGCAGCGGGATAGCGGGGGGGCAAGAGACCCAGTACTTC
few | NA | TRBJ2-3 | TRBV7-7 | CASSSSSATDTQYF | TGTGCCAGCAGCTCTTCTAGCGCTACTGATACGCAGTATTTT
few | TRBD2 | TRBJ2-5 | TRBV15 | CATSRDLASGGETQYF | TGTGCCACCAGCAGAGATTTGGCTAGCGGTGGGGAGACCCAGTACTTC
NA | TRBD1 | TRBJ1-1 | TRBV11-2 | CASSFTPGTGGDEAFF | TGTGCCAGCAGCTTCACTCCCGGGACAGGGGGCGATGAAGCTTTCTTT
NA | NA | TRBJ1-1 | TRBV2 | CASSETGLNTEAFF | TGTGCCAGCAGCGAAACAGGGCTTAACACTGAAGCTTTCTTT
NA | TRBD1 | TRBJ2-3 | TRBV5-4 | CASSSRTGPDTQYF | TGTGCCAGCAGCTCAAGGACAGGTCCAGATACGCAGTATTTT
NA | NA | TRBJ1-6 | TRBV5-4 | CASTNWAAGGGYNSPLHF | TGTGCCAGCACCAATTGGGCCGCCGGGGGAGGATATAATTCACCCCTCCACTTT
NA | TRBD2 | TRBJ2-7 | TRBV5-1 | CASSPGGRSGEQYF | TGCGCCAGCAGCCCGGGAGGGCGGTCGGGGGAGCAGTACTTC
NA | NA | TRBJ1-2 | TRBV28 | CASSLMTADYGYTF | TGTGCCAGCAGTTTAATGACAGCTGACTATGGCTACACCTTC
NA | TRBD1 | TRBJ2-2 | TRBV2 | CASSVQGANTGELFF | TGTGCCAGCAGTGTACAGGGGGCGAACACCGGGGAGCTGTTTTTT
NA | NA | TRBJ2-1 | TRBV6-1 | CASSAYRGLSSYNEQFF | TGTGCCAGCAGTGCCTACAGGGGACTCAGCTCCTACAATGAGCAGTTCTTC
NA | NA | TRBJ2-2 | TRBV4-1 | CASSQEFQTMNTGELFF | TGCGCCAGCAGCCAAGAATTTCAGACTATGAACACCGGGGAGCTGTTTTTT
NA | NA | TRBJ1-2 | TRBV19 | CASSDVGWAYGYTF | TGTGCCAGTAGTGATGTCGGCTGGGCCTATGGCTACACCTTC
NA | TRBD1 | TRBJ2-4 | TRBV7-8 | CASSWGTALTIAKNIQYF | TGTGCCAGCAGCTGGGGGACAGCCCTTACTATAGCCAAAAACATTCAGTACTTC
once | TRBD1 | TRBJ1-2 | TRBV6-6 | CASSWDWTGGFSYTF | TGTGCCAGCAGCTGGGATTGGACAGGGGGCTTTAGTTACACCTTC
NA | NA | TRBJ1-1 | TRBV5-1 | CASSLGGAGTEAFF | TGCGCCAGCAGCCTGGGAGGGGCGGGAACTGAAGCTTTCTTT
NA | NA | TRBJ1-1 | TRBV10-2 | CASSGPREAFF | TGCGCCAGCAGTGGGCCTCGAGAAGCTTTCTTT
NA | TRBD1 | TRBJ2-7 | TRBV4-3 | CASSHETGTGSNEQYF | TGCGCCAGCAGCCATGAAACCGGGACAGGGTCTAACGAGCAGTACTTC
NA | NA | TRBJ2-7 | TRBV30 | CAWSGGGEQYF | TGTGCCTGGAGTGGCGGTGGGGAGCAGTACTTC
NA | NA | TRBJ2-5 | TRBV7-2 | CASSPRRVGETQYF | TGTGCCAGCAGCCCGAGGCGGGTGGGAGAGACCCAGTACTTC